This record concerns one T cell receptor beta chain sequence. The antigen is unknown. These data originate in a study of T cell repertoires in cytomegalovirus infection. On the study more broadly: In public TCR beta signatures, there were indications of both CMV infection and matching HLA type. Study-level points and caveats: HLA-C-restricted CMV-specific TCR beta clonotypes prevailed in the ex vivo response. Cumulative public TCR beta family frequency identified CMV carriers with the relevant HLA.

TCRdb ran MiXCR on the reads and lists one entry per CDR3 protein. The table includes some 700,000 distinct CDR3 sequences, less than 40% detected once. Trimming took 10 bases from V and 5 from J; bases not matched to a gene: 11. The CDR3 is 14 amino acids. Per germline, CDR1 MNHEY and CDR2 SVGAGI. This receptor was obtained from a human donor in good health (CMV status not recorded). Some clones in this sample may be carry-over from other donors' samples. Sequenced: PBMCs. The chain couples TRBV6-5 to TRBJ1-1; 9 nucleotides agree with TRBD1. CDR3 sequence reads: CAIIPGTGSTEAFF. CDR3 nucleotide sequence: TGTGCCATCATCCCTGGGACAGGGAGTACTGAAGCTTTCTTT.